These 6 T cell receptor beta chains came from one sample sequenced in a study of cytomegalovirus exposure and HLA in healthy donors. In the PCR, 60 Vbeta and 13 Jbeta primers were used. TCRdb keeps only in-frame clones here, not all; method: immunoSEQ multiplex PCR. The table lists a few hundred thousand clones, about three quarters of them singletons, with 2.7% in the top ten. Sequenced input: PBMCs. These receptor sequences come from a woman aged 60 to 75 in good health and CMV-seropositive.

CDR3 in amino acids: CASSDSGQGYNEQFF. The CDR3 DNA follows: TGTGCCAGCAGTGACTCAGGACAGGGCTACAATGAGCAGTTCTTC. The chain couples TRBV6-4 to TRBJ2-1; TRBD1 matches 8 bases. The CDR3 has 15 amino acids. J was trimmed by 3 bases and V by 0 bases; bases with no gene match: 1. Germline CDR1 reads MRHNA; CDR2 reads SNTAGT.

This clone was picked up one time. The V call is TRBV5-1, the J call TRBJ2-2; 12 bases map to TRBD2. V shed 4 bases, J shed 0 bases, and the junction held 4 bases outside the gene matches. In germline, CDR1 is SGHRS, CDR2 YFSETQ. This CDR3 spans 17 amino acids. CDR3 amino acids: CASSNGLAGTNTGELFF. CDR3 in DNA: TGCGCCAGCAGCAACGGACTAGCGGGGACGAACACCGGGGAGCTGTTTTTT.

The gene calls are TRBV5-1 and TRBJ1-4, with D perhaps matching TRBD1 (5 bases). This CDR3 comprises 14 residues. V lost 4 bases and J lost 8, with 15 bases in between. Germline loops: CDR1 SGHRS, CDR2 YFSETQ. Written as DNA, the CDR3 is TGCGCCAGCAGCCGGGGGGGATTGGGGGAAAAACTGTTTTTT. Translation: CASSRGGLGEKLFF.

This clone was recorded a few times. This specimen includes other DNA sequences encoding the same CDR3. The chain links TRBV6-5 to TRBJ1-5; D remains ambiguous. The CDR3 covers 15 residues. Germline-derived CDR1 and CDR2 are MNHEY and SVGAGI. Trimming stripped 0 bases from V and 1 base from J, with 7 bases between. CDR3 residues: CASSYSRVSNQPQHF. CDR3 coding DNA: TGTGCCAGCAGTTACTCGAGGGTGAGCAATCAGCCCCAGCATTTT.

The chain links TRBV7-2 to TRBJ1-2; D remains unclear. Germline V gene lookup returns CDR1 SGHTA and CDR2 FQGNSA. The CDR3 covers 14 residues. The ends were cut back, 5 bases at V and 8 bases at J, with 18 bases in the middle. The CDR3 sequence is CASSARVTLRGYTF. CDR3 sequence (DNA): TGTGCCAGCAGCGCCCGGGTTACCCTGAGAGGCTACACCTTC.

This chain connects TRBV7-2 to TRBJ2-4, with unresolved D. Trimming pared 5 bases from V and 3 bases from J, leaving 17 bases between. This CDR3 is 16 amino acids long. Germline CDR1 and CDR2: SGHTA and FQGNSA. The CDR3 nucleotides are TGTGCCAGCAGCCTCCGGCTAAGCAGGAACAAAAACATTCAGTACTTC. As protein: CASSLRLSRNKNIQYF.